These T cell receptor beta chains were read from a single sample in a study of cytotoxic CD8 clonotypes in ibrutinib-treated CLL. Data came from immunoSEQ multiplex PCR; TCRdb stores just in-frame clones and leaves some out. The data show roughly 150,000 clones, 70% to 90% seen once. This sample comprised PBMCs, obtained at disease progression, from a patient treated with ibrutinib. Receptors were obtained from a human donor with chronic lymphocytic leukemia. Each CDR3 is given with its conserved first and last residue. D genes are given only for firm matches. A row's size may be missing; if present it is once, few, many or a size class.

D gene: -; J gene: TRBJ2-5; CDR3 length: 13; clone size: -; V gene: TRBV6-5; CDR3 DNA: TGTGCCAGCACCGCCCGGACACGAGAGACCCAGTACTTC; CDR3 protein: CASTARTRETQYF
D gene: -; J gene: TRBJ1-2; CDR3 length: 13; clone size: few; V gene: TRBV27; CDR3 DNA: TGTGCCAGCAGCTGGACGGTGAACTATGGCTACACCTTC; CDR3 protein: CASSWTVNYGYTF
D gene: -; J gene: TRBJ1-3; CDR3 length: 13; clone size: -; V gene: TRBV28; CDR3 DNA: TGTGCCAGCAGTTTTCCTACACGAAACACCATATATTTT; CDR3 protein: CASSFPTRNTIYF
D gene: -; J gene: TRBJ1-2; CDR3 length: 14; clone size: -; V gene: TRBV11-3; CDR3 DNA: TGTGCCAGCAGCTTAGTTTCATCCCCGAATGGCTACACCTTC; CDR3 protein: CASSLVSSPNGYTF
D gene: -; J gene: TRBJ2-1; CDR3 length: 13; clone size: -; V gene: TRBV30; CDR3 DNA: TGTGCCTGGAGCCCATCCCGTAACGGTGAGCAGTTCTTC; CDR3 protein: CAWSPSRNGEQFF
D gene: -; J gene: TRBJ1-5; CDR3 length: 13; clone size: -; V gene: TRBV7-8; CDR3 DNA: TGTGCCAGCAGCCGGTCGGGTCCTCAGCCCCAGCATTTT; CDR3 protein: CASSRSGPQPQHF
D gene: TRBD2; J gene: TRBJ2-3; CDR3 length: 18; clone size: once; V gene: TRBV29-1; CDR3 DNA: TGCAGCGTTGAAGATCCACAGCGGGAGGGCCCTAGCACAGATACGCAGTATTTT; CDR3 protein: CSVEDPQREGPSTDTQYF
D gene: TRBD1; J gene: TRBJ1-5; CDR3 length: 15; clone size: -; V gene: TRBV5-1; CDR3 DNA: TGCGCCAGCAGCTCGACAGGGTCCGGCAATCAGCCCCAGCATTTT; CDR3 protein: CASSSTGSGNQPQHF
D gene: -; J gene: TRBJ1-3; CDR3 length: 15; clone size: few; V gene: TRBV18; CDR3 DNA: TGTGCCAGCTCACCATGGACGTTTGGGGGAAACACCATATATTTT; CDR3 protein: CASSPWTFGGNTIYF
D gene: TRBD1; J gene: TRBJ2-3; CDR3 length: 16; clone size: -; V gene: TRBV4-3; CDR3 DNA: TGCGCCAGCAGCCCCGGACAGGGGTTAAGCACAGATACGCAGTATTTT; CDR3 protein: CASSPGQGLSTDTQYF
D gene: -; J gene: TRBJ1-4; CDR3 length: 10; clone size: -; V gene: TRBV6-4; CDR3 DNA: TGTGCCAGAGGAGTAGAAAAACTGTTTTTT; CDR3 protein: CARGVEKLFF
D gene: -; J gene: TRBJ2-3; CDR3 length: 14; clone size: -; V gene: TRBV5-1; CDR3 DNA: TGCGCCAGCAGCAAACTGATAAACACAGATACGCAGTATTTT; CDR3 protein: CASSKLINTDTQYF
D gene: -; J gene: TRBJ1-5; CDR3 length: 14; clone size: -; V gene: TRBV9; CDR3 DNA: TGTGCCAGCAGCCCTGGGGGAGACAATCAGCCCCAGCATTTT; CDR3 protein: CASSPGGDNQPQHF
D gene: -; J gene: TRBJ1-2; CDR3 length: 14; clone size: once; V gene: TRBV19; CDR3 DNA: TGTGCCAGTCAAACCAGGGCGGACCACTATGGCTACACCTTC; CDR3 protein: CASQTRADHYGYTF
D gene: -; J gene: TRBJ1-2; CDR3 length: 16; clone size: -; V gene: TRBV7-9; CDR3 DNA: TGTGCCAGCCCGTCGAGGGGTGCAGGGGTTACCTATGGCTACACCTTC; CDR3 protein: CASPSRGAGVTYGYTF
D gene: -; J gene: TRBJ1-1; CDR3 length: 15; clone size: -; V gene: TRBV19; CDR3 DNA: TGTGCCAGTAGTATAAAAACTGAGATCCACACTGAAGCTTTCTTT; CDR3 protein: CASSIKTEIHTEAFF
D gene: TRBD2; J gene: TRBJ2-3; CDR3 length: 16; clone size: -; V gene: TRBV5-1; CDR3 DNA: TGCGCCAGCAGAATCCGGGGGGAGTTTGTTTCAGATACGCAGTATTTT; CDR3 protein: CASRIRGEFVSDTQYF
D gene: -; J gene: TRBJ2-1; CDR3 length: 15; clone size: -; V gene: TRBV11-1; CDR3 DNA: TGTGCCAGCAGAATCAGACAGGACTCCTACAATGAGCAGTTCTTC; CDR3 protein: CASRIRQDSYNEQFF
D gene: -; J gene: TRBJ2-2; CDR3 length: 13; clone size: -; V gene: TRBV7-9; CDR3 DNA: TGTGCCAGCAGAACAAAGGGGGCCGGGGAGCTGTTTTTT; CDR3 protein: CASRTKGAGELFF
D gene: -; J gene: TRBJ1-4; CDR3 length: 16; clone size: -; V gene: TRBV15; CDR3 DNA: TGTGCCACCAGCAGAGATCTCGGCAGGGAAAATGAAAAACTGTTTTTT; CDR3 protein: CATSRDLGRENEKLFF
D gene: TRBD1; J gene: TRBJ1-1; CDR3 length: 16; clone size: -; V gene: TRBV2; CDR3 DNA: TGTGCCAGCAGCGACCGGCCTGACAGGGGGAACACTGAAGCTTTCTTT; CDR3 protein: CASSDRPDRGNTEAFF
D gene: TRBD1; J gene: TRBJ2-5; CDR3 length: 15; clone size: -; V gene: TRBV19; CDR3 DNA: TGTGCCAGTAGTATGCCCCGGACAGGGGAAGAGACCCAGTACTTC; CDR3 protein: CASSMPRTGEETQYF
D gene: TRBD2; J gene: TRBJ2-7; CDR3 length: 13; clone size: -; V gene: TRBV7-6; CDR3 DNA: TGTGCCAGCAGCCTCTCTAGCGGGTACGAGCAGTACTTC; CDR3 protein: CASSLSSGYEQYF
D gene: -; J gene: TRBJ2-3; CDR3 length: 14; clone size: -; V gene: TRBV5-1; CDR3 DNA: TGCGCCAGCAGCTTGAGATCTAGCACAGATACGCAGTATTTT; CDR3 protein: CASSLRSSTDTQYF
D gene: TRBD1; J gene: TRBJ2-2; CDR3 length: 14; clone size: -; V gene: TRBV11-2; CDR3 DNA: TGTGCCAGCAGCTTACAGGGGGTGACCGGGGAGCTGTTTTTT; CDR3 protein: CASSLQGVTGELFF
D gene: -; J gene: TRBJ1-5; CDR3 length: 13; clone size: -; V gene: TRBV5-1; CDR3 DNA: TGCGCCAGCAGCCAGGACAGCAATCAGCCCCAGCATTTT; CDR3 protein: CASSQDSNQPQHF
D gene: TRBD1; J gene: TRBJ2-7; CDR3 length: 15; clone size: -; V gene: TRBV28; CDR3 DNA: TGTGCCAGCCGGCGGCGGGACAGGGAATTGTACGAGCAGTACTTC; CDR3 protein: CASRRRDRELYEQYF
D gene: -; J gene: TRBJ2-6; CDR3 length: 16; clone size: -; V gene: TRBV19; CDR3 DNA: TGTGCCAGTAGCCGAAGAAGGGGCGCTGGGGCCAACGTCCTGACTTTC; CDR3 protein: CASSRRRGAGANVLTF
D gene: -; J gene: TRBJ2-3; CDR3 length: 14; clone size: -; V gene: TRBV9; CDR3 DNA: TGTGCCAGCAGCCCTATTTCTACGGTGGATACGCAGTATTTT; CDR3 protein: CASSPISTVDTQYF
D gene: -; J gene: TRBJ2-5; CDR3 length: 14; clone size: -; V gene: TRBV9; CDR3 DNA: TGTGCCAGCAGCGAGCGGGCCGGGATCGAGACCCAGTACTTC; CDR3 protein: CASSERAGIETQYF
D gene: -; J gene: TRBJ2-5; CDR3 length: 14; clone size: -; V gene: TRBV10-3; CDR3 DNA: TGTGCCATCAGTGAGGGGGGGACCCCAGAGACCCAGTACTTC; CDR3 protein: CAISEGGTPETQYF
D gene: -; J gene: TRBJ2-2; CDR3 length: 14; clone size: -; V gene: TRBV19; CDR3 DNA: TGTGCCAGTAGTATCGGCTCCGACACCGGGGAGCTGTTTTTT; CDR3 protein: CASSIGSDTGELFF
D gene: -; J gene: TRBJ2-7; CDR3 length: 11; clone size: -; V gene: TRBV29-1; CDR3 DNA: TGCAGCGTGGATGGGGGAGACGAGCAGTACTTC; CDR3 protein: CSVDGGDEQYF
D gene: -; J gene: TRBJ1-1; CDR3 length: 12; clone size: few; V gene: TRBV29-1; CDR3 DNA: TGCAGCGTTGAAAAGGGTACAGCTGAAGCTTTCTTT; CDR3 protein: CSVEKGTAEAFF
D gene: -; J gene: TRBJ2-2; CDR3 length: 14; clone size: few; V gene: TRBV6-5; CDR3 DNA: TGTGCCAGCAGTTACTCGCAGGGCACCGGGGAGCTGTTTTTT; CDR3 protein: CASSYSQGTGELFF
D gene: -; J gene: TRBJ1-2; CDR3 length: 16; clone size: -; V gene: TRBV27; CDR3 DNA: TGTGCCAGCAGACCGCAGAGTGGGTTGCCTAACTATGGCTACACCTTC; CDR3 protein: CASRPQSGLPNYGYTF
D gene: -; J gene: TRBJ1-2; CDR3 length: 14; clone size: -; V gene: TRBV7-9; CDR3 DNA: TGTGCCAGCACCCGCCAGAGGACAGACTATGGCTACACCTTC; CDR3 protein: CASTRQRTDYGYTF
D gene: -; J gene: TRBJ2-1; CDR3 length: 17; clone size: -; V gene: TRBV7-2; CDR3 DNA: TGTGCCAGCAGCTTGGCTCCGACCAACAGGGTTTCCAATGAGCAGTTCTTC; CDR3 protein: CASSLAPTNRVSNEQFF
D gene: -; J gene: TRBJ1-5; CDR3 length: 13; clone size: -; V gene: TRBV19; CDR3 DNA: TGTGCCAGTAGTATAGGGACCAGCCAGCCCCAGCATTTT; CDR3 protein: CASSIGTSQPQHF
D gene: -; J gene: TRBJ2-1; CDR3 length: 13; clone size: -; V gene: TRBV9; CDR3 DNA: TGTGCCAGCAGCGTTCAGTCCTACAATGAGCAGTTCTTC; CDR3 protein: CASSVQSYNEQFF
D gene: -; J gene: TRBJ1-2; CDR3 length: 14; clone size: -; V gene: TRBV6-5; CDR3 DNA: TGTGCCAGCAGTCTTTCCAGGGACAACTATGGCTACACCTTC; CDR3 protein: CASSLSRDNYGYTF
D gene: TRBD2; J gene: TRBJ2-3; CDR3 length: 18; clone size: -; V gene: TRBV7-8; CDR3 DNA: TGTGCCAGCAGCGCCCTAGCGGGAGGTTGGACGGAGGGAGATACGCAGTATTTT; CDR3 protein: CASSALAGGWTEGDTQYF
D gene: TRBD1; J gene: TRBJ2-7; CDR3 length: 15; clone size: -; V gene: TRBV4-1; CDR3 DNA: TGCGCCAGCAGCCAAGACCCGACAGGGGTCTACGAGCAGTACTTC; CDR3 protein: CASSQDPTGVYEQYF
D gene: -; J gene: TRBJ1-4; CDR3 length: 15; clone size: -; V gene: TRBV5-1; CDR3 DNA: TGCGCCAGCAGCTTGGTCCCGGCAACTAATGAAAAACTGTTTTTT; CDR3 protein: CASSLVPATNEKLFF
D gene: TRBD1; J gene: TRBJ2-2; CDR3 length: 16; clone size: -; V gene: TRBV7-9; CDR3 DNA: TGTGCCAGCAGAGTAACCGGGACAGGGTATATCGGGGAGCTGTTTTTT; CDR3 protein: CASRVTGTGYIGELFF
D gene: TRBD1; J gene: TRBJ1-5; CDR3 length: 15; clone size: -; V gene: TRBV28; CDR3 DNA: TGTGCCAGCAGTTTCGGGACAGGGGTTGATCAGCCCCAGCATTTT; CDR3 protein: CASSFGTGVDQPQHF
D gene: -; J gene: TRBJ2-7; CDR3 length: 13; clone size: -; V gene: TRBV6-5; CDR3 DNA: TGTGCCAGCAGTGCCACTCCTAACTACGAGCAGTACTTC; CDR3 protein: CASSATPNYEQYF
D gene: TRBD2; J gene: TRBJ2-1; CDR3 length: 16; clone size: -; V gene: TRBV4-1; CDR3 DNA: TGCGCCAGCAGCCAACGAGCGGGAGAATCCTACAATGAGCAGTTCTTC; CDR3 protein: CASSQRAGESYNEQFF
D gene: TRBD1; J gene: TRBJ1-4; CDR3 length: 15; clone size: -; V gene: TRBV11-2; CDR3 DNA: TGTGCCAGCAGCTTAGGGACAGGGGTCAATGAAAAACTGTTTTTT; CDR3 protein: CASSLGTGVNEKLFF
D gene: -; J gene: TRBJ2-5; CDR3 length: 14; clone size: -; V gene: TRBV29-1; CDR3 DNA: TGCAGCGTTCGGGGGGCTCTGGTAGCAGAGACCCAGTACTTC; CDR3 protein: CSVRGALVAETQYF
D gene: -; J gene: TRBJ2-1; CDR3 length: 13; clone size: -; V gene: TRBV27; CDR3 DNA: TGTGCCAGCAGTCCGGCCGGATACAATGAGCAGTTCTTC; CDR3 protein: CASSPAGYNEQFF
D gene: -; J gene: TRBJ1-1; CDR3 length: 15; clone size: -; V gene: TRBV12-5; CDR3 DNA: TGTGCTAGTGGTTTGGGCCTGGGGGGGGCCACTGAAGCTTTCTTT; CDR3 protein: CASGLGLGGATEAFF
D gene: -; J gene: TRBJ1-2; CDR3 length: 15; clone size: few; V gene: TRBV27; CDR3 DNA: TGTGCCAGCAGTTGGGGCGGACCGGAAGACTATGGCTACACCTTC; CDR3 protein: CASSWGGPEDYGYTF
D gene: TRBD1; J gene: TRBJ2-1; CDR3 length: 14; clone size: -; V gene: TRBV6-1; CDR3 DNA: TGTGCCAGCAGAGGGACAGGGGGATACAATGAGCAGTTCTTC; CDR3 protein: CASRGTGGYNEQFF
D gene: -; J gene: TRBJ1-2; CDR3 length: 13; clone size: once; V gene: TRBV5-1; CDR3 DNA: TGCGCCAGCAGCCAGGCGCCTAACTATGGCTACACCTTC; CDR3 protein: CASSQAPNYGYTF